The 6 T cell receptor beta chains below come from one sample, sequenced in a study of T cells in Graves' hyperthyroidism and ophthalmopathy. It was RNA transcripts that yielded the amplified TCR beta CDR3 regions. The TCR CDR3 first-round RT-PCR relied on the HTBI primer set. TCRdb ran MiXCR on the multiplex PCR reads and lists one entry per CDR3 protein. The sample shows about 55,000 distinct CDR3 sequences, roughly half of them seen only once. Material for sequencing was blood. These receptors were collected from a woman aged 60-70 years with Graves' ophthalmopathy.

The CDR3 here is CSATDLSGDTEAFF. The CDR3 region has the DNA TGCAGTGCTACAGATCTCTCGGGGGACACTGAAGCTTTCTTT. The chain employs TRBV20-1 and TRBJ1-1, with a tentative D call TRBD1 (5 bases). This CDR3 is 14 amino acids long. CDR1 and CDR2 from the germline V gene are DFQATT and SNEGSKA (reference sequence). The ends were cut back, 4 bases at V and 3 bases at J, with 15 bases in the middle.

CDR3 DNA: TGTGCCACCAGCAGAGAAACAGCCTCTGGAAACACCTTC. This gives the protein CATSRETASGNTF. V and J are TRBV15 and TRBJ1-2, with D unresolved. The CDR3 runs to 13 residues. The V gene's germline CDR1 is LNHNV and CDR2 YYDKDF (reference sequence). V was trimmed by 0 bases and J by 12 bases, leaving 14 bases between them.

In the case of this clonotype: A junction end diverges from the germline sequence, so it may reflect a read error. This chain joins TRBV20-1 and TRBJ1-3, with D perhaps matching TRBD1 (6 bases). Germline CDR1 is DFQATT and CDR2 is SNEGSKA (reference sequence). CDR3 length: 17 amino acids. DNA for the CDR3: TGCACCCCTCCCCACCGCGAGGGGGATTCCTCTGGAAACACCATACATTTT. Its protein is CTPPHREGDSSGNTIHF.

A remark on this clonotype: A clone one base away is much larger, so this may be a read error. The chain employs TRBV6-5 and TRBJ1-2; TRBD1 might be the D (5 bases). The CDR3 sequence is 15 residues long. The V and J ends lost 5 bases and 3 bases respectively, with 16 bases between them. Germline loops: CDR1 MNHEY, CDR2 SVGAGI. The CDR3 is CASSGSAGKDYGYTF. CDR3 sequence (DNA): TGTGCCAGCAGTGGCTCGGCAGGGAAGGACTATGGCTACACCTTC.

To note about this clonotype: Here the CDR3 omits its conserved ending phenylalanine or tryptophan, so a read error is the likely source. The chain employs TRBV7-9 and TRBJ2-1, with D unresolved. Germline V gene data show CDR1 as SEHNR and CDR2 as FQNEAQ (reference sequence). V lost 6 bases and J 4 bases, leaving 13 bases between the germline ends. This CDR3 spans 14 amino acids. CDR3 residues: CASSFMGGYNEQFS. The CDR3 DNA follows: TGTGCCAGCAGTTTCATGGGCGGTTACAATGAGCAGTTCTCC.

This clonotype was counted at least ten times. The chain recombines TRBV27 with TRBJ2-4; no definite D call. Germline assignment: CDR1 MNHEY and CDR2 SMNVEV (reference sequence). V was pared by 6 bases and J by 2 bases, with 5 bases between. The CDR3 extends over 12 amino acids. CDR3 region: CASSPSKNIQYF. CDR3 coding DNA: TGTGCCAGCAGCCCATCCAAAAACATTCAGTACTTC.